This entry features one TCR beta chain sequence. Those who participated ranged in age from roughly 18 to 89 years and resided in 20 to 25 US areas. Cohort placement rested on clinical history that participants reported themselves. These data are taken from a study of blood T cell repertoires in COVID-19. Germline V lookup: CDR1 SNHLY, CDR2 FYNNEI. The J segment lost 5 bases and the V segment lost 10 bases, leaving 6 bases of the junction unmatched. The CDR3 extends over 13 amino acids. Original processing methods: How many nucleated cells were present was estimated from reference gene primer amplification. Only in-frame clones appear in the TCRdb table, and some are missing; sequencing was by immunoSEQ multiplex PCR. The V and J calls and clone size are taken from that table; D and trimming were inferred from the DNA. The table shows about 180,000 clones, with around 85% occurring only once.

The genes are TRBV2 and TRBJ2-7; 12 bases match TRBD2. The sequenced sample was PBMCs or T cells enriched from blood (not recorded which). This TCR was recovered from a man aged 40-49 years who had recovered from COVID-19. The CDR3 spells CATRTSGVDEQYF. DNA of the CDR3: TGTGCCACCCGGACTAGCGGGGTCGACGAGCAGTACTTC.